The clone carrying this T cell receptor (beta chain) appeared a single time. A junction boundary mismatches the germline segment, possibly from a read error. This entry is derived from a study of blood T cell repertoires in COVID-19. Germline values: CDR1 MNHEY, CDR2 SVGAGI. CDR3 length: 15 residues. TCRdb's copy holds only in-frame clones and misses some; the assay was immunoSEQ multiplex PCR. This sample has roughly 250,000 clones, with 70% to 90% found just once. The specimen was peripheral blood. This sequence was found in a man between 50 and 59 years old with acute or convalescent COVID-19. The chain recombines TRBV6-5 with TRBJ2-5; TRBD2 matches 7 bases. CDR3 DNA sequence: TGTGCCAGCAGTTACTGGGCTAGCGGCCAAAAGACCCAGTACTTC. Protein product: CASSYWASGQKTQYF.